The 7 T cell receptor beta chains below come from one sample, sequenced in a study of T-cell memory formation after mild COVID-19. A single record per CDR3 protein comes from TCRdb applying MiXCR to the 5' RACE reads. The sample yields more than 450,000 distinct CDR3 sequences, approximately 19% seen once. Sequencing input: PBMCs or a T cell subset sorted from them (not recorded which). The receptors come from an adult woman who had mild COVID-19 (a few samples of this study predate the infection). Cell type and time point are not known.

The V call is TRBV9, the J call TRBJ2-1; D tentatively reads TRBD1 or TRBD2 (5 bases each). CDR1 and CDR2 from the germline V gene are SGDLS and YYNGEE. V lost 1 base to trimming and J lost 9 bases, with 20 bases between them. The CDR3 spans 16 residues. CDR3 residues: CASSVSSGTVEGEQFF. As DNA, the CDR3 is TGTGCCAGCAGCGTATCGTCGGGGACGGTAGAGGGTGAGCAGTTCTTC. Combining the CDR3 with reference TRBV9 and TRBJ2-1 gives the whole variable domain DSGVTQTPKHLITATGQRVTLRCSPRSGDLSVYWYQQSLDQGLQFLIQYYNGEERAKGNILERFSAQQFPDLHSELNLSSLELGDSALYFCASSVSSGTVEGEQFFGPGTRLTVL.

This clonotype was detected ten times or more. The chain carries TRBV12-3 or TRBV12-4 and TRBJ2-3; D possibly uses TRBD1 or TRBD2 (5 bases each). Trimming left V 2 bases short and J 5 bases short, with 17 bases between. CDR3 size: 16 residues. The CDR3 bases are TGTGCCAGCAGTTTACGGGGACCCATTTCGCGAGATACGCAGTATTTT. Its translation: CASSLRGPISRDTQYF.

The V and J genes are TRBV6-5 and TRBJ2-1; D remains ambiguous. The CDR3 is 16 residues long. Looked up from germline, CDR1 is MNHEY and CDR2 is SVGAGI. V was clipped by 1 base and J by 2 bases, with 12 bases between them. This chain's CDR3 is CASSYFGASPYNEQFF. For the CDR3, the DNA is TGTGCCAGCAGTTACTTTGGCGCATCACCCTACAATGAGCAGTTCTTC.

In this sample, this clonotype turned up many times. This rearrangement joins TRBV12-3 or TRBV12-4 to TRBJ2-1, with D perhaps matching TRBD1 or TRBD2 (5 bases each). This CDR3 is built from 14 residues. Trimming cost V 6 bases and J 5 bases, with 14 bases left between them. The CDR3 DNA follows: TGTGCCAGCAGCCGAACCGGGGACCACAATGAGCAGTTCTTC. Translated, it gives CASSRTGDHNEQFF.

This clonotype was counted between two and nine times. One end of the junction varies from germline; a read error may be responsible. The V call is TRBV9, the J call TRBJ2-5; D possibly corresponds to TRBD2 (5 bases). The CDR3 extends over 16 amino acids. Per the germline V gene, CDR1 is SGDLS and CDR2 is YYNGEE. The CDR3 loop reads CASSVEARGPQGTQYF. As DNA, the CDR3 is TGTGCCAGCAGCGTAGAAGCTAGAGGGCCTCAAGGGACCCAGTACTTC.

The chain recombines TRBV5-1 with TRBJ2-1; D remains ambiguous. The CDR3 contains 12 residues. Germline V gives CDR1 SGHRS, CDR2 YFSETQ. Trimming removed 5 bases at V and 8 bases at J, with 11 bases between. The CDR3: CASSSNIYEQFF. The CDR3 nucleotides read TGCGCCAGCAGTTCCAACATCTATGAGCAGTTCTTC.

This clonotype was recorded a few times. For the CDR3, the DNA is TGTGCCAGCAGTTCCGACAGGGGGGACACAGATACGCAGTATTTT. As protein: CASSSDRGDTDTQYF. The chain combines TRBV6-2 or TRBV6-3 with TRBJ2-3; the match to TRBD1 covers 9 bases. The CDR3 is made up of 15 amino acids. V lost 4 bases and J lost 2; bases outside the gene matches: 4. Looked up from germline, CDR1 is MNHEY and CDR2 is SVGEGT.